This T cell receptor (beta chain) emerged from a study of T-cell memory formation after mild COVID-19. CDR1 is MNHNY, CDR2 SVGAGI, per germline (reference sequence). Trimming cost V 2 bases and J 1 base, with 8 bases left between them. The CDR3 runs to 14 residues. In the case of this clonotype: Antigen unknown.

TCRdb fed the 5' RACE reads into MiXCR, producing one record per CDR3 protein. This table holds a few hundred thousand distinct CDR3 sequences, over 25% found once. Study findings and constraints: For contracting clones, CD4+ ones sat mainly in CM and EM, CD8+ in EMRA.

V usage is TRBV6-6 and J usage is TRBJ1-1; weak D call: TRBD1 (5 bases). This TCR derives from an adult woman who had mild COVID-19 (a few samples of this study predate the infection). Cell type and time point are not known. The sample taken for sequencing was PBMCs or a T cell subset sorted from them (not recorded which). Written as DNA, the CDR3 is TGTGCCAGCAGTTACGCCCAGGGGAACACTGAAGCTTTCTTT. It yields the protein CASSYAQGNTEAFF.